The 3 T cell receptor beta chains presented below share a single source sample, sequenced in a study of blood T cell repertoires in COVID-19. Sequenced by immunoSEQ multiplex PCR; TCRdb stores in-frame clones only, minus some. The table records roughly 140,000 clones, approximately 82% of them present only once. Sequencing was performed on peripheral blood. These receptors all stem from a man aged 60 to 69 with active or convalescent COVID-19.

V gene TRBV10-2 combines with J gene TRBJ2-2, with 8 bases that match TRBD1. The CDR3 has 16 residues. Germline-derived CDR1 and CDR2 are WSHSY and SAAADI. The trim removed 7 bases at V and 3 bases at J, leaving 10 bases unmatched. DNA for the CDR3: TGCGCCAGCAACATCCAGGGGGCTAGTGACACCGGGGAGCTGTTTTTT. The encoded protein is CASNIQGASDTGELFF.

This clone occurred many times. The rearrangement uses TRBV19 and TRBJ1-5; 10 bases match TRBD1. Germline V gives CDR1 LNHDA, CDR2 SQIVND (reference sequence). After removal of 9 bases from V and 6 bases from J, the junction contained 5 bases not matched to a gene. The CDR3 is made up of 13 amino acids. CDR3 residues: CASETGGLQPQHF. The CDR3 coding sequence is TGTGCCAGCGAGACAGGGGGCCTTCAGCCCCAGCATTTT.

The V gene is TRBV30, the J gene TRBJ2-3, with 8 bases matching TRBD2. The V gene's germline CDR1 is GTSNPN and CDR2 SVGIG (reference sequence). V lost 0 bases, J lost 7 bases, and 9 bases stayed unmatched. This CDR3 is 15 amino acids long. CDR3: CAWSVGSGILHTQYF. CDR3 sequence (DNA): TGTGCCTGGAGTGTTGGTAGCGGGATCCTGCATACGCAGTATTTT.